A single sample is the source of the 9 T cell receptor beta chains below, sequenced in a study of CD8+CD57+ T cells in acquired aplastic anemia (dated by TCRdb to 2017 to 2018). Sequencing was carried out with an Illumina HiSeq 2000. Profiling of TCR beta VDJ combinations and CDR3 sequences used genomic DNA as the template. Starting from the raw public reads, TCRdb applied fastp trimming at Q25, assembled clones with MiXCR and retained in-frame beta chains. One record per CDR3 amino acid sequence lists the most common genes and DNA. The sample table contains about 180,000 distinct CDR3 sequences; only one count was recorded for approximately 49% of them. The ten largest account for roughly 3% of the sample. Sample: sorted CD4+, CD8+, or CD8+CD57+ T cells (not recorded which) from PBMCs. The source of these receptors is a human donor in good health.

This clonotype has ten or more counts. The chain has TRBV5-1 and TRBJ2-3; 12 positions agree with TRBD2. Germline loops: CDR1 SGHRS, CDR2 YFSETQ. The CDR3 extends over 16 amino acids. Unmatched junction bases numbered 11, after V lost 4 bases and J lost 8 bases. The CDR3 protein is CASSGSGTSGHGTQYF. The CDR3 bases are TGCGCCAGCAGCGGATCCGGGACTAGCGGGCACGGTACGCAGTATTTT.

This clonotype was observed many times. The V and J genes are TRBV24-1 and TRBJ2-3; TRBD1 matches 7 bases. The germline CDR1 and CDR2 sequences are KGHDR and SFDVKD. The trim removed 7 bases at V and 4 bases at J, leaving 10 bases unmatched. This CDR3 has 15 residues. In DNA, the CDR3 is TGTGCCACCAGAGGAACAGGGGAATTTGCAGATACGCAGTATTTT. Its protein product is CATRGTGEFADTQYF.

The CDR3 region has the DNA TGTGCCACCTCCCGGGACAGGGCAAATTCTGAGCAGTACTTC. It codes for CATSRDRANSEQYF. The J gene is TRBJ2-7, the V gene TRBV25-1, with TRBD1 matching over 9 bases. The CDR3 covers 14 residues. The ends lost 10 bases at V and 7 bases at J; junction bases unmatched: 14. The germline V gene has CDR1 MGHDK and CDR2 SYGVNS.

This clonotype appeared a single time. This sequence may be a read error, since a much larger clone differs from it by one base. The CDR3 here is CASNRDRGNSNQPQHF. DNA of the CDR3: TGTGCCAGTAATAGGGACAGGGGAAATAGCAATCAGCCCCAGCATTTT. This chain connects TRBV19 to TRBJ1-5; 10 bases are a match to TRBD1. Germline-derived CDR1 and CDR2 are LNHDA and SQIVND (reference sequence). J lost 0 bases, V lost 7 bases, and 6 bases had no gene match. The CDR3 loop spans 16 amino acids.

This clonotype was seen at least ten times. CDR3 region: CASSSLVGDSYGYTF. DNA of the CDR3: TGTGCCAGTAGCTCCCTAGTGGGGGACAGCTATGGCTACACCTTC. The chain links TRBV19 to TRBJ1-2, with 7 positions matching TRBD1. The length of the CDR3 is 15 residues. Germline-derived CDR1 and CDR2 are LNHDA and SQIVND (reference sequence). The trim removed 6 bases at V and 4 bases at J, leaving 11 bases unmatched.

This clonotype was seen only once. The rearrangement joins TRBV20-1 to TRBJ2-2, with 12 nucleotides matching TRBD2. Germline V gene lookup returns CDR1 DFQATT and CDR2 SNEGSKA (reference sequence). V was pared by 0 bases and J by 7 bases, with 9 bases of the junction left unmatched. There are 17 residues in the CDR3. The CDR3 here is CSARETRTSGIVGELFF. The CDR3 DNA is TGCAGTGCTAGAGAGACCAGGACTAGCGGGATTGTCGGGGAGCTGTTTTTT.

This clonotype has at least ten counts. This chain joins TRBV20-1 and TRBJ2-7, with 8 bases lining up with TRBD2. The CDR3 totals 15 residues. V shed 1 base, J shed 4 bases, and the junction held 9 bases outside the gene matches. In germline, CDR1 is DFQATT, CDR2 SNEGSKA (reference sequence). CDR3 loop: CSARASGSWEYEQYF. CDR3 nucleotides: TGCAGTGCTAGAGCGAGCGGGAGTTGGGAGTACGAGCAGTACTTC.

Note on this clonotype: This may come from a read error, since a much larger clone is one base off. The chain links TRBV4-3 to TRBJ1-1; the D is unclear. Germline assignment: CDR1 LGHNA and CDR2 YSLEER. V lost 1 base and J lost 3, with 12 bases in between. The CDR3 sequence is 15 residues long. The CDR3: CASSQAFDGDTEAFF. CDR3 bases: TGCGCCAGCAGCCAAGCTTTCGACGGGGACACTGAAGCTTTCTTT.

This clonotype was counted at least ten times. The chain has TRBV6-2 or TRBV6-3 and TRBJ2-7, with 8 bases aligning to TRBD1. Trimming at V came to 5 bases and at J to 0 bases, leaving 6 bases not matched to a gene. The length of the CDR3 is 15 residues. Germline CDR1 and CDR2: MNHEY and SVGEGT. CDR3 DNA sequence: TGTGCCAGCAGTCACAGGGGGTTTGTCTCCTACGAGCAGTACTTC. Its protein is CASSHRGFVSYEQYF.